Listed here are 27 T cell receptor beta chains from one sample, sequenced in a study of identical twins. TCRdb reprocessed the 5' RACE reads with MiXCR, giving one entry per CDR3 protein. The sample lists approximately 700,000 distinct CDR3 sequences, roughly 6.2% occurring once. The sample taken for sequencing was naive T cells sorted from blood. Receptor source: a man younger than 35 in good health.

This clonotype showed up many times. The CDR3 here is CSAARLAAPQETQYF. The CDR3 bases are TGCAGCGCCGCTCGACTAGCGGCTCCACAAGAGACCCAGTACTTC. This rearrangement joins TRBV29-1 to TRBJ2-5, with 9 bases aligning to TRBD2. Germline V gene sequence: CDR1 SQVTM, CDR2 ANQGSEA. The junction had 11 bases not matched to a gene; V was cut back by 7 bases and J by 2 bases. CDR3 length: 15 residues. The full variable domain, with the rest looked up from reference TRBV29-1 and TRBJ2-5, is SAVISQKPSRDICQRGTSLTIQCQVDSQVTMMFWYRQQPGQSLTLIATANQGSEATYESGFVIDKFPISRPNLTFSTLTVSNMSPEDSSIYLCSAARLAAPQETQYFGPGTRLLVL.

This clonotype has a count of ten or more. The rearrangement uses TRBV27 and TRBJ2-7; 8 nucleotides align to TRBD1. The CDR3 spans 19 residues. CDR1 and CDR2 from the germline V gene are MNHEY and SMNVEV (reference sequence). Trimming cost V 5 bases and J 6 bases; bases outside gene matches: 24. The CDR3 spells CASSRASSLTQGALIEQYF. The DNA of the CDR3 is TGTGCCAGCAGTCGTGCCAGCAGTTTAACCCAGGGGGCCTTGATCGAGCAGTACTTC.

Many counts were recorded for this clonotype. The chain recombines TRBV24-1 with TRBJ2-7, with TRBD1 matching 8 bases. Per the germline V gene, CDR1 is KGHDR and CDR2 is SFDVKD. This CDR3 has 16 residues. Trimming at V came to 2 bases and at J to 5 bases, leaving 10 bases not matched to a gene. CDR3 DNA: TGTGCCACCAGTGATTCCCAGGGGGCAGGTTGGGACGAGCAGTACTTC. It encodes CATSDSQGAGWDEQYF.

This clonotype was observed at least ten times. CDR3 residues: CASQSGTGPYEQYV. The CDR3 DNA is TGTGCCAGCCAATCCGGGACAGGGCCCTACGAGCAGTACGTC. The chain recombines TRBV28 with TRBJ2-7; 9 bases align to TRBD1. The ends lost 8 bases at V and 2 bases at J; junction bases unmatched: 7. The CDR3 runs to 14 residues. Germline CDR1 is MDHEN and CDR2 is SYDVKM.

The V gene is TRBV3-1, the J gene TRBJ1-1; D gene unclear. Germline-derived CDR1 and CDR2 are LGHDT and YNNKEL (reference sequence). The CDR3 contains 16 residues. V was cut by 0 bases and J by 1 base, with 12 bases left in between. In nucleotides, the CDR3 is TGTGCCAGCAGCCAAGATTTGATAGGGTGGAACACTGAAGCTTTCTTT. This encodes CASSQDLIGWNTEAFF.

This clonotype was found many times. This sequence joins TRBV20-1 and TRBJ1-1, with D unresolved. In germline, CDR1 is DFQATT, CDR2 SNEGSKA (reference sequence). The V end lost 5 bases, the J end lost 3 bases, and 10 bases lay between the germline ends. The CDR3 totals 12 residues. The CDR3 reads CSAPDGYTEAFF. The CDR3 DNA reads TGCAGTGCTCCGGACGGCTACACTGAAGCTTTCTTT.

This clonotype came up a few times. The rearrangement joins TRBV18 to TRBJ2-2; the D gene is possibly TRBD2 (6 bases). Germline assignment: CDR1 KGHSH and CDR2 LQKENI. The CDR3 runs to 14 residues. V was cut by 4 bases and J by 2 bases, with 8 bases left in between. CDR3 amino acids: CASSLTRNTGELFF. In DNA, the CDR3 is TGTGCCAGCTCACTGACTAGAAACACCGGGGAGCTGTTTTTT. Full variable domain (remainder filled in from reference TRBV18 and TRBJ2-2): NAGVMQNPRHLVRRRGQEARLRCSPMKGHSHVYWYRQLPEEGLKFMVYLQKENIIDESGMPKERFSAEFPKEGPSILRIQQVVRGDSAAYFCASSLTRNTGELFFGEGSRLTVL.

This clonotype was detected many times. The chain links TRBV27 to TRBJ2-1; TRBD2 matches 10 bases. The junction had 16 bases not matched to a gene; V was cut back by 10 bases and J by 10 bases. CDR3 length: 15 amino acids. In germline, CDR1 is MNHEY, CDR2 SMNVEV (reference sequence). CDR3 residues: CATLRLAGFLREQFF. CDR3 sequence (DNA): TGTGCCACCTTAAGACTAGCGGGCTTCCTTCGGGAGCAGTTCTTC.

The V call is TRBV7-2, the J call TRBJ2-7; TRBD1 matches at 7 bases. The junction had 6 bases not matched to a gene; V was cut back by 5 bases and J by 5 bases. The CDR3 covers 13 residues. CDR1 is SGHTA, CDR2 FQGNSA, per germline. CDR3: CASSKDRPHEQYF. The DNA of the CDR3 is TGTGCCAGCAGCAAGGACAGGCCTCACGAGCAGTACTTC. The full variable domain, in which reference TRBV7-2 and TRBJ2-7 provide the parts outside the CDR3, is GAGVSQSPSNKVTEKGKDVELRCDPISGHTALYWYRQSLGQGLEFLIYFQGNSAPDKSGLPSDRFSAERTGGSVSTLTIQRTQQEDSAVYLCASSKDRPHEQYFGPGTRLTVT.

This clonotype was counted at least ten times. The chain couples TRBV6-2 or TRBV6-3 to TRBJ2-7; 11 bases line up with TRBD2. This CDR3 spans 16 amino acids. The ends lost 7 bases at V and 1 base at J; junction bases unmatched: 9. CDR1 and CDR2 from the germline V gene are MNHEY and SVGEGT. CDR3 in DNA: TGTGCCAGCAAAGTAGCGGGAGGGACAAGGTCCTACGAGCAGTACTTC. Its protein is CASKVAGGTRSYEQYF.

This clonotype was detected ten times or more. The gene calls are TRBV27 and TRBJ1-2; D might be TRBD1 (5 bases). The CDR3 sequence is 13 residues long. Looked up from germline, CDR1 is MNHEY and CDR2 is SMNVEV (reference sequence). Trimming removed 6 bases at V and 8 bases at J, with 16 bases between. CDR3 protein: CASRPVGVGGYTF. In DNA, the CDR3 is TGTGCCAGCAGACCAGTAGGGGTCGGCGGCTACACCTTC.

This clonotype was recorded a few times. The rearrangement links TRBV15 to TRBJ2-5; D remains unclear. Germline V gene lookup returns CDR1 LNHNV and CDR2 YYDKDF (reference sequence). This CDR3 has 14 residues. V was clipped by 1 base and J by 2 bases, with 8 bases between them. In DNA, the CDR3 is TGTGCCACCAGCAGAGTATCCAGTCAAGAGACCCAGTACTTC. This encodes CATSRVSSQETQYF.

The chain employs TRBV30 and TRBJ2-1; 7 nucleotides align to TRBD2. Germline V gene sequence: CDR1 GTSNPN, CDR2 SVGIG (reference sequence). This CDR3 contains 13 residues. V shed 4 bases, J shed 4 bases, and the junction held 4 bases outside the gene matches. Here the CDR3 DNA reads TGTGCCTGGACTAGCGGCTTTTACAATGAGCAGTTCTTC. Translation: CAWTSGFYNEQFF.

This clonotype has only a few counts. This rearrangement joins TRBV20-1 to TRBJ1-4; D remains ambiguous. Per germline, CDR1 DFQATT and CDR2 SNEGSKA (reference sequence). This CDR3 region has 15 residues. Trimming shortened V by 1 base and J by 7 bases, and 16 bases separated the two germline ends. The CDR3 loop is CSARAVQREPEKLFF. The CDR3 DNA sequence: TGCAGTGCTAGAGCGGTACAGCGAGAGCCTGAAAAACTGTTTTTT.

This CDR3 is CASLTSGRSLKETQYF. The CDR3 DNA reads TGTGCCAGCCTAACTAGCGGCCGTTCCTTGAAAGAGACCCAGTACTTC. The chain has TRBV28 and TRBJ2-5, with TRBD2 identical over 8 bases. The CDR3 totals 16 residues. J was trimmed by 3 bases and V by 8 bases; bases with no gene match: 14. Germline V CDR1 and CDR2: MDHEN, SYDVKM.

The chain links TRBV19 to TRBJ2-3; D is unclear. Germline V gene lookup returns CDR1 LNHDA and CDR2 SQIVND (reference sequence). The V end lost 4 bases, the J end lost 7 bases, and 9 bases lay between the germline ends. This CDR3 has 12 residues. This chain's CDR3 is CASSKDGYTQYF. The CDR3 DNA is TGTGCCAGTAGTAAGGATGGATATACGCAGTATTTT.

Ten or more counts support this clonotype. The chain combines TRBV5-1 with TRBJ2-1; 9 nucleotides line up with TRBD2. The CDR3 is 15 amino acids. The V gene's germline CDR1 is SGHRS and CDR2 YFSETQ. The V gene end was trimmed by 4 bases and the J gene end by 9 bases; junction bases not matched to a gene: 11. CDR3 DNA: TGCGCCAGCAGCCCGGTAGGAGCGGGAGGCATTGAGCAGTTCTTC. Amino acid sequence: CASSPVGAGGIEQFF.

This clonotype showed up many times. V usage is TRBV2 and J usage is TRBJ2-3; D is unresolved. Trimming cost V 3 bases and J 4 bases, with 5 bases left between them. The CDR3 runs 12 residues. The germline V gene has CDR1 SNHLY and CDR2 FYNNEI. The DNA of the CDR3 is TGTGCCAGCAGTGAGTCGGCAGATACGCAGTATTTT. Amino acid sequence: CASSESADTQYF.

This clonotype was seen ten or more times. This sequence joins TRBV20-1 and TRBJ2-7, with 8 bases identical to TRBD2. Germline-derived CDR1 and CDR2 are DFQATT and SNEGSKA (reference sequence). V lost 3 bases to trimming and J lost 5 bases; unmatched junction nucleotides: 9. The CDR3 consists of 14 residues. CDR3 region: CSASSQRERHEQYF. CDR3 DNA sequence: TGCAGTGCTAGTTCCCAGCGGGAGCGGCACGAGCAGTACTTC.

There are many counts of this clonotype. The rearrangement uses TRBV6-4 and TRBJ1-5, with 7 bases that match TRBD1. CDR3 length equals 17 residues. V was clipped by 5 bases and J by 4 bases; unmatched bases: 14. In germline, CDR1 is MRHNA, CDR2 SNTAGT. The DNA of the CDR3 is TGTGCCAGCAGTATCCGTCGGAGGTCCAGGGGGAATCAGCCCCAGCATTTT. Its translation is CASSIRRRSRGNQPQHF.

The sample holds a few counts of this clonotype. The chain combines TRBV27 with TRBJ1-5; tentative D call: TRBD1 (5 bases). The CDR3 spans 17 residues. Germline lookup yields CDR1 MNHEY and CDR2 SMNVEV (reference sequence). Trimming took 1 base from V and 9 from J, leaving 22 bases between them. The CDR3 DNA follows: TGTGCCAGCAGTTTATACTTTGAGGGGTCAGGGAAAGGGCCCCAGCATTTT. It codes for CASSLYFEGSGKGPQHF.

This clonotype was observed many times. CDR3 DNA: TGTGCCAGCAGCTTTTCCGGGGGGGCGCGGAATGAGCAGTTCTTC. Encoded protein: CASSFSGGARNEQFF. The chain couples TRBV11-2 to TRBJ2-1; 8 positions match TRBD2. The CDR3 spans 15 residues. Germline V gene lookup returns CDR1 SGHAT and CDR2 FQNNGV. Trimming took 3 bases from V and 7 from J; bases not matched to a gene: 8.

This clonotype was recorded many times. The CDR3: CSAMTGGANNEQFF. CDR3 bases: TGCAGCGCGATGACAGGGGGCGCAAACAATGAGCAGTTCTTC. The V gene is TRBV29-1, the J gene TRBJ2-1; TRBD1 agrees at 10 bases. The CDR3 consists of 14 residues. V was pared by 7 bases and J by 5 bases, with 8 bases of the junction left unmatched. CDR1 SQVTM and CDR2 ANQGSEA come from the germline V gene.

This clonotype was counted at least ten times. V gene TRBV20-1 combines with J gene TRBJ2-5, with 11 positions matching TRBD2. This CDR3 contains 15 residues. CDR1 DFQATT and CDR2 SNEGSKA come from the germline V gene (reference sequence). Unmatched junction bases numbered 9, after V lost 5 bases and J lost 4 bases. The CDR3 loop is CSALQLAGAGETQYF. As DNA, the CDR3 is TGCAGTGCTTTGCAACTAGCGGGAGCGGGAGAGACCCAGTACTTC.

The chain couples TRBV6-5 to TRBJ2-7; 11 positions match TRBD2. Germline CDR1 is MNHEY and CDR2 is SVGAGI. Germline trimming cut 3 bases from V and 2 bases from J; bases unmatched to any gene: 9. The CDR3 runs to 17 residues. The CDR3 DNA sequence: TGTGCCAGCAGTTATTTCGGGCTAGCGGGAGGTGCCTACGAGCAGTACTTC. Translated, it gives CASSYFGLAGGAYEQYF.

The V gene is TRBV25-1, the J gene TRBJ2-5, with TRBD2 matching over 10 bases. The J segment lost 0 bases and the V segment lost 4 bases, leaving 11 bases of the junction unmatched. The CDR3 is 18 amino acids. Germline-derived CDR1 and CDR2 are MGHDK and SYGVNS. The CDR3 protein is CASSGPEVTSGYQETQYF. CDR3 in DNA: TGTGCCAGCAGTGGGCCCGAGGTGACTAGCGGGTACCAAGAGACCCAGTACTTC.

This clonotype has at least ten counts. The V and J genes are TRBV4-3 and TRBJ2-7; D remains ambiguous. CDR1 and CDR2 from the germline V gene are LGHNA and YSLEER. This CDR3 spans 13 amino acids. Deletions cut 4 bases from V and 7 bases from J, with 14 bases between. The CDR3: CASSPGLSVEQYF. In DNA, the CDR3 is TGCGCCAGCAGCCCAGGCCTTTCCGTTGAGCAGTACTTC.